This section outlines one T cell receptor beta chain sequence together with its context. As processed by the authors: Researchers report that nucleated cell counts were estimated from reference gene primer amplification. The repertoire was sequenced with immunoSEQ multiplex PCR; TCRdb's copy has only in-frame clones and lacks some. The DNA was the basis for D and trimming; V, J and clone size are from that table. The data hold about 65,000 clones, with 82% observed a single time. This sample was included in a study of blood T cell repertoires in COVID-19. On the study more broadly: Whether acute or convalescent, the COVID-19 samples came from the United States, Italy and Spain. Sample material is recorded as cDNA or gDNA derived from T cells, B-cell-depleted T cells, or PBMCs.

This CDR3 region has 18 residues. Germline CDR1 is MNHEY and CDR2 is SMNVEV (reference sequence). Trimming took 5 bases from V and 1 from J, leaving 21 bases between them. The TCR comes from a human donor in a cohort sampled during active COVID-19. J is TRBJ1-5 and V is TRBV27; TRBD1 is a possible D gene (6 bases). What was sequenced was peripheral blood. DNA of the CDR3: TGTGCCAGCAGTCCCATCCCCCCGGGACAATGGAGCAATCAGCCCCAGCATTTT. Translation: CASSPIPPGQWSNQPQHF.